These T cell receptor beta chains were read from a single sample in a study of OX40 agonist ivuxolimab in advanced cancers. Repertoires were generated with immunoSEQ multiplex PCR, while TCRdb's copy carries only in-frame clones and drops some. The repertoire holds tens of thousands of clones, with roughly 90% as singletons. Sequencing used CD4+ or CD8+ T cells sorted from blood, obtained in a trial of the OX40 agonist ivuxolimab. These receptors originate from an adult with an advanced solid tumor such as melanoma, head and neck, liver or kidney cancer. Each CDR3 is given with its conserved first and last residue. The D gene is left open where the match is weak. Only some rows state a clone size, as once, few, many or a class for expanded clones.

clone_size: NA
d_call: NA
v_call: TRBV30
j_call: TRBJ2-7
cdr3_nt: TGTGCCTGGATGCCGGTTGCGTCCTACGAGCAGTACTTC
cdr3_aa: CAWMPVASYEQYF

clone_size: NA
d_call: TRBD2
v_call: TRBV5-3
j_call: TRBJ2-7
cdr3_nt: TGTGCCAGCAGCTTTAGCGGGAGTATAAACGAGCAGTACTTC
cdr3_aa: CASSFSGSINEQYF

clone_size: once
d_call: TRBD1
v_call: TRBV9
j_call: TRBJ1-4
cdr3_nt: TGTGCCAGCAGCGTAGCATGGGGACAGACTAATGAAAAGCTGTTTTTT
cdr3_aa: CASSVAWGQTNEKLFF

clone_size: NA
d_call: NA
v_call: TRBV7-9
j_call: TRBJ2-7
cdr3_nt: TGTGCCAGCAGTTCCCCCGGGTACTACGAGCAGTACTTC
cdr3_aa: CASSSPGYYEQYF

clone_size: NA
d_call: NA
v_call: TRBV6-5
j_call: TRBJ2-1
cdr3_nt: TGTGCCAGCAGTCCCCTCCTTCGACCGGCCAATGAGCAGTTCTTC
cdr3_aa: CASSPLLRPANEQFF

clone_size: NA
d_call: TRBD1
v_call: TRBV6-5
j_call: TRBJ1-1
cdr3_nt: TGTGCCAGCAGCCTACAGGGGTGGGCGAACACTGAAGCTTTCTTT
cdr3_aa: CASSLQGWANTEAFF

clone_size: NA
d_call: NA
v_call: TRBV25-1
j_call: TRBJ1-2
cdr3_nt: TGTGCCAGCAGTGAATCCCAGGGCGTTAACTATGGCTACACCTTC
cdr3_aa: CASSESQGVNYGYTF

clone_size: NA
d_call: TRBD1
v_call: TRBV13
j_call: TRBJ2-5
cdr3_nt: TGTGCCAGCAGCTTATGGGGTACGAGCACGGACAGGGAAGAGACCCAGTACTTC
cdr3_aa: CASSLWGTSTDREETQYF

clone_size: NA
d_call: NA
v_call: TRBV6-5
j_call: TRBJ2-3
cdr3_nt: TGTGCCAGCAGTTACGTTCCCGGCACGGGGGATACGCAGTATTTT
cdr3_aa: CASSYVPGTGDTQYF

clone_size: few
d_call: NA
v_call: TRBV27
j_call: TRBJ2-7
cdr3_nt: TGTGCCAGCAGTCCCGAGCGGAGGGATAGGTCCTACGAGCAGTACTTC
cdr3_aa: CASSPERRDRSYEQYF

clone_size: few
d_call: TRBD1
v_call: TRBV7-9
j_call: TRBJ1-2
cdr3_nt: TGTGCCAGCAGCTTAGCTGGGACAGGGGGCTTTGGCTACACCTTC
cdr3_aa: CASSLAGTGGFGYTF

clone_size: NA
d_call: TRBD1
v_call: TRBV7-9
j_call: TRBJ1-1
cdr3_nt: TGTGCCAGCAGGGGAACAGGGGCCCAGTACACTGAAGCTTTCTTT
cdr3_aa: CASRGTGAQYTEAFF

clone_size: NA
d_call: NA
v_call: TRBV5-4
j_call: TRBJ2-5
cdr3_nt: TGTGCCAGCAGCTTGTATGGCGGGGCGGACCAAGAGACCCAGTACTTC
cdr3_aa: CASSLYGGADQETQYF

clone_size: NA
d_call: TRBD1
v_call: TRBV7-7
j_call: TRBJ2-7
cdr3_nt: TGTGCCAGCAGCTTAACAGGGGATCGAGAGCAGTACTTC
cdr3_aa: CASSLTGDREQYF

clone_size: NA
d_call: NA
v_call: TRBV10-3
j_call: TRBJ2-3
cdr3_nt: TGTGCCATCAGTGAGTCGGGGCCTAGCACAGATACGCAGTATTTT
cdr3_aa: CAISESGPSTDTQYF

clone_size: NA
d_call: TRBD1
v_call: TRBV9
j_call: TRBJ1-1
cdr3_nt: TGTGCCAGCAGGTCAGGGGGCGGCGCCACTGAAGCTTTCTTT
cdr3_aa: CASRSGGGATEAFF

clone_size: NA
d_call: NA
v_call: TRBV28
j_call: TRBJ1-2
cdr3_nt: TGTGCCAGCAGTTCGCCTTTAGACTGGGCCAATGGCTACACCTTC
cdr3_aa: CASSSPLDWANGYTF

clone_size: NA
d_call: NA
v_call: TRBV28
j_call: TRBJ1-5
cdr3_nt: TGTGCCAGCAGTTATCAGGGGAGTAGCAATCAGCCCCAGCATTTT
cdr3_aa: CASSYQGSSNQPQHF

clone_size: NA
d_call: TRBD1
v_call: TRBV18
j_call: TRBJ2-5
cdr3_nt: TGTGCCAGCTCACAGACAGGGGTGAGAGAGACCCAGTACTTC
cdr3_aa: CASSQTGVRETQYF

clone_size: NA
d_call: NA
v_call: TRBV6-6
j_call: TRBJ1-2
cdr3_nt: TGTGCCAGCAGTTACTCGCCGCGGTTCTATGGCTACACCTTC
cdr3_aa: CASSYSPRFYGYTF

clone_size: NA
d_call: TRBD2
v_call: TRBV27
j_call: TRBJ2-1
cdr3_nt: TGTGCCAGCAGTTCCTTAGCGGGGGGATACAATGAGCAGTTCTTC
cdr3_aa: CASSSLAGGYNEQFF

clone_size: NA
d_call: NA
v_call: TRBV6-5
j_call: TRBJ2-7
cdr3_nt: TGTGCCAGCAGTTACACAGAGACGTACGAGCAGTACTTC
cdr3_aa: CASSYTETYEQYF

clone_size: NA
d_call: NA
v_call: TRBV11-3
j_call: TRBJ2-7
cdr3_nt: TGTGCCAGCAGCTCTACCTACGAGCAGTACTTC
cdr3_aa: CASSSTYEQYF

clone_size: NA
d_call: NA
v_call: TRBV15
j_call: TRBJ1-1
cdr3_nt: TGTGCCACCAGCGGCCTATTGGGGCCCCCTGAAGCTTTCTTT
cdr3_aa: CATSGLLGPPEAFF

clone_size: NA
d_call: TRBD1
v_call: TRBV5-1
j_call: TRBJ2-7
cdr3_nt: TGCGCCAGCAGCTTAGGGGGACAGACGTTCTACGAGCAGTACTTC
cdr3_aa: CASSLGGQTFYEQYF

clone_size: NA
d_call: NA
v_call: TRBV7-6
j_call: TRBJ2-7
cdr3_nt: TGTGCCAGCAGCTATCGGTCGGGCGTCAACGAGCAGTACTTC
cdr3_aa: CASSYRSGVNEQYF

clone_size: medium-sized
d_call: TRBD2
v_call: TRBV7-9
j_call: TRBJ2-1
cdr3_nt: TGTGCCAGCAGCGATTTAGCGGGTTACCAAAATGAGCAGTTCTTC
cdr3_aa: CASSDLAGYQNEQFF

clone_size: NA
d_call: NA
v_call: TRBV12-5
j_call: TRBJ1-1
cdr3_nt: TGTGCTAGTGGTTTGAGGGGGGCAGGGGACACTGAAGCTTTCTTT
cdr3_aa: CASGLRGAGDTEAFF

clone_size: NA
d_call: NA
v_call: TRBV27
j_call: TRBJ1-5
cdr3_nt: TGTGCCAGCAGTTTAGCACGGCTTAGCAATCAGCCCCAGCATTTT
cdr3_aa: CASSLARLSNQPQHF

clone_size: NA
d_call: NA
v_call: TRBV6-5
j_call: TRBJ2-2
cdr3_nt: TGTGCCAGCAGTTATGGGACCGGGGAGCTGTTTTTT
cdr3_aa: CASSYGTGELFF

clone_size: NA
d_call: NA
v_call: TRBV19
j_call: TRBJ1-3
cdr3_nt: TGTGCCAGTAGTGAGACAGGTACCTCTGGAAACACCATATATTTT
cdr3_aa: CASSETGTSGNTIYF

clone_size: NA
d_call: TRBD2
v_call: TRBV4-2
j_call: TRBJ2-3
cdr3_nt: TGTGCCAGCAGCCAAAGGACTAGCGGGAGCACAGATACGCAGTATTTT
cdr3_aa: CASSQRTSGSTDTQYF

clone_size: NA
d_call: NA
v_call: TRBV4-1
j_call: TRBJ2-5
cdr3_nt: TGCGCCAGCAGCCAAGATGTAACCGAAGAGACCCAGTACTTC
cdr3_aa: CASSQDVTEETQYF

clone_size: NA
d_call: NA
v_call: TRBV10-2
j_call: TRBJ1-1
cdr3_nt: TGCGCCAGTCCGTTTGAGAACACTGAAGCTTTCTTT
cdr3_aa: CASPFENTEAFF

clone_size: NA
d_call: TRBD2
v_call: TRBV7-9
j_call: TRBJ2-7
cdr3_nt: TGTGCCAGCAGCGCCGGGGGACTAGGGACATACGAGCAGTACTTC
cdr3_aa: CASSAGGLGTYEQYF

clone_size: NA
d_call: TRBD2
v_call: TRBV5-1
j_call: TRBJ2-7
cdr3_nt: TGCGCCAGCAGCTGGGACCCGGCGGGGAGGGGCTACGAGCAGTACTTC
cdr3_aa: CASSWDPAGRGYEQYF

clone_size: NA
d_call: NA
v_call: TRBV27
j_call: TRBJ1-2
cdr3_nt: TGTGCCAGCTCACGGGGTTATGGCTACACCTTC
cdr3_aa: CASSRGYGYTF

clone_size: NA
d_call: TRBD1
v_call: TRBV19
j_call: TRBJ2-7
cdr3_nt: TGTGCCAGTAAAAGAGGCCTCGGGACAGGGGGAGACGAGCAGTACTTC
cdr3_aa: CASKRGLGTGGDEQYF

clone_size: NA
d_call: NA
v_call: TRBV5-4
j_call: TRBJ1-2
cdr3_nt: TGTGCCAGCAGCCCGGTAATGCAGGGACCGGACTATGGCTACACCTTC
cdr3_aa: CASSPVMQGPDYGYTF

clone_size: NA
d_call: NA
v_call: TRBV7-9
j_call: TRBJ2-2
cdr3_nt: TGTGCCAGCAGCTTAGCCTCTGGAGACACCGGGGAGCTGTTTTTT
cdr3_aa: CASSLASGDTGELFF

clone_size: NA
d_call: NA
v_call: TRBV5-1
j_call: TRBJ1-1
cdr3_nt: TGCGCCAGCAGCTTCCGCGACTACTTGAACACTGAAGCTTTCTTT
cdr3_aa: CASSFRDYLNTEAFF

clone_size: NA
d_call: NA
v_call: TRBV27
j_call: TRBJ2-1
cdr3_nt: TGTGCCAGCAGTTTAGGGGGTTCCTACAATGAGCAGTTCTTC
cdr3_aa: CASSLGGSYNEQFF

clone_size: NA
d_call: NA
v_call: TRBV19
j_call: TRBJ2-1
cdr3_nt: TGTGCCAGTAGTATGGGTGGGTACAATGAGCAGTTCTTC
cdr3_aa: CASSMGGYNEQFF

clone_size: NA
d_call: TRBD1
v_call: TRBV19
j_call: TRBJ1-2
cdr3_nt: TGTGCCAGTAGTGGGGGGACAGCCCTTAGCGTGGATGGCTACACCTTC
cdr3_aa: CASSGGTALSVDGYTF

clone_size: NA
d_call: TRBD2
v_call: TRBV19
j_call: TRBJ2-1
cdr3_nt: TGTGCCAGTAGTGCCGGCCTAGCGGGATACAATGAGCAGTTCTTC
cdr3_aa: CASSAGLAGYNEQFF

clone_size: NA
d_call: TRBD1
v_call: TRBV6-5
j_call: TRBJ1-2
cdr3_nt: TGTGCCAGCAGTTACTCTCCGGGACAGGGTAACTATGGCTACACCTTC
cdr3_aa: CASSYSPGQGNYGYTF

clone_size: NA
d_call: NA
v_call: TRBV7-2
j_call: TRBJ1-5
cdr3_nt: TGTGCCAGCAGCTTAGGGGGGACGGGTCAGCCCCAGCATTTT
cdr3_aa: CASSLGGTGQPQHF

clone_size: NA
d_call: NA
v_call: TRBV7-3
j_call: TRBJ1-2
cdr3_nt: TGTGCCAGCAGCCCCGACTCCCCTGATGGCTACACCTTC
cdr3_aa: CASSPDSPDGYTF

clone_size: NA
d_call: NA
v_call: TRBV27
j_call: TRBJ2-7
cdr3_nt: TGTGCCAGCAGCCACATTGGGGATGGGTCCTACGAGCAGTACTTC
cdr3_aa: CASSHIGDGSYEQYF

clone_size: NA
d_call: TRBD2
v_call: TRBV19
j_call: TRBJ2-5
cdr3_nt: TGTGCCAGCCGGTCGGGGACTAGCGGGAGCCCCGGGGGGGAGACCCAGTACTTC
cdr3_aa: CASRSGTSGSPGGETQYF

clone_size: NA
d_call: TRBD1
v_call: TRBV11-2
j_call: TRBJ1-1
cdr3_nt: TGTGCCAGCAGCGAGACAGGGGGCTGGAACACTGAAGCTTTCTTT
cdr3_aa: CASSETGGWNTEAFF

clone_size: NA
d_call: NA
v_call: TRBV20-1
j_call: TRBJ1-2
cdr3_nt: TGCAGTGCTAGTTGGGGCGGCTACACCTTC
cdr3_aa: CSASWGGYTF

clone_size: NA
d_call: NA
v_call: TRBV6-5
j_call: TRBJ1-1
cdr3_nt: TGTGCCAGCATTCGTTTGGGAGGGGAGGACACTGAAGCTTTCTTT
cdr3_aa: CASIRLGGEDTEAFF

clone_size: NA
d_call: TRBD1
v_call: TRBV7-6
j_call: TRBJ1-2
cdr3_nt: TGTGCCAGCAGTAGGTGGACAGGAATAAGCTACACCTTC
cdr3_aa: CASSRWTGISYTF

clone_size: NA
d_call: NA
v_call: TRBV12-5
j_call: TRBJ1-2
cdr3_nt: TGTGCTAGTGGTTTAGAGGGGTTCCGCGGCTACACCTTC
cdr3_aa: CASGLEGFRGYTF

clone_size: NA
d_call: NA
v_call: TRBV4-3
j_call: TRBJ2-5
cdr3_nt: TGCGCCAGCAGTCTTTCCATTGCGTCACAGGAGACCCAGTACTTC
cdr3_aa: CASSLSIASQETQYF

clone_size: NA
d_call: NA
v_call: TRBV6-9
j_call: TRBJ1-2
cdr3_nt: TGTGCCAGCAGTTACGAGGGGGGAGTTGGCTACACCTTC
cdr3_aa: CASSYEGGVGYTF

clone_size: NA
d_call: NA
v_call: TRBV14
j_call: TRBJ1-3
cdr3_nt: TGTGCCAGCAGCCAAGATCCAGGGACTTCTGGAAACACCATATATTTT
cdr3_aa: CASSQDPGTSGNTIYF

clone_size: NA
d_call: NA
v_call: TRBV6-5
j_call: TRBJ1-1
cdr3_nt: TGTGCCAGCAGTCCCCTGGGGACCCAGAACACTGAAGCTTTCTTT
cdr3_aa: CASSPLGTQNTEAFF

clone_size: NA
d_call: NA
v_call: TRBV30
j_call: TRBJ1-2
cdr3_nt: TGTGCCTGGAGTTGGGGGACGGGGGACTATGGCTACACCTTC
cdr3_aa: CAWSWGTGDYGYTF